The 4 T cell receptor beta chains below were found in one sample sequenced in a study of T cells in Graves' hyperthyroidism and ophthalmopathy. TCR beta CDR3 regions were amplified from RNA transcripts. Primed by the HTBI set, a first-round RT-PCR was run on the TCR CDR3. TCRdb re-analysed the multiplex PCR reads in MiXCR, keeping a single row per CDR3 protein. The sample yields 300,000 to 400,000 distinct CDR3 sequences, roughly 20% seen once. What was sequenced was blood. The receptors originated from a man aged 18 to 35 with Graves' ophthalmopathy.

V usage is TRBV19 and J usage is TRBJ1-1; D call uncertain. The germline V gene has CDR1 LNHDA and CDR2 SQIVND (reference sequence). The CDR3 extends over 14 amino acids. With 4 bases removed from V and 1 base from J, the gap between germline ends came to 10 bases. The CDR3 region has the DNA TGTGCCAGTAGTAGGCGGCCCCCGAACACTGAAGCTTTCTTT. It encodes CASSRRPPNTEAFF.

At least ten counts were recorded for this clonotype. This chain uses TRBV2 with TRBJ2-1; 9 bases match TRBD2. The junction had 7 bases not matched to a gene; V was cut back by 8 bases and J by 8 bases. Germline-derived CDR1 and CDR2 are SNHLY and FYNNEI. The CDR3 is made up of 13 amino acids. This CDR3 reads CASGSGGHDEQFF. The CDR3 DNA is TGTGCCAGCGGGAGCGGGGGGCACGATGAGCAGTTCTTC.

This rearrangement joins TRBV29-1 to TRBJ1-5; tentative D call: TRBD1 (6 bases). V lost 7 bases and J 6 bases, leaving 13 bases between the germline ends. The germline V gene encodes CDR1 SQVTM and CDR2 ANQGSEA. This CDR3 contains 12 residues. CDR3 amino acids: CSAGGVGQPQHF. Here the CDR3 DNA reads TGCAGCGCGGGGGGCGTCGGTCAGCCCCAGCATTTT.

The chain uses TRBV5-1 and TRBJ2-3; D might be TRBD1 (5 bases). Trimming pared 0 bases from V and 6 bases from J, leaving 11 bases between. Germline lookup yields CDR1 SGHRS and CDR2 YFSETQ. This CDR3 spans 14 amino acids. The CDR3 sequence: CASSLGQGEDTQYF. DNA for the CDR3: TGCGCCAGCAGCTTGGGGCAGGGCGAGGATACGCAGTATTTT.